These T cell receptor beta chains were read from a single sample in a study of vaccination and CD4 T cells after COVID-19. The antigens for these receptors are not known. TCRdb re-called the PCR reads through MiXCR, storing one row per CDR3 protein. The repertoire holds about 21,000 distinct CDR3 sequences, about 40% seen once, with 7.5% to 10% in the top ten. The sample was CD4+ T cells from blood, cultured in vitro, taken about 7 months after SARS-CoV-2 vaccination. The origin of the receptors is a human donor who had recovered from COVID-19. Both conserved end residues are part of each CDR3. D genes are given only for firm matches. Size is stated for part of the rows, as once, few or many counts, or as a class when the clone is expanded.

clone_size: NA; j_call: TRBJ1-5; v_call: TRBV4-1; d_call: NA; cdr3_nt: TGCGCCAGCAGCCGGGACGATGGGGGGCGGAATCAGCCCCAGCATTTT; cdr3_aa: CASSRDDGGRNQPQHF
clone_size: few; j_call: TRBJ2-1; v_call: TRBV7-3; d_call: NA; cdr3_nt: TGTGCCAGCAGCTGGACCACTAGCTCCTACAATGAGCAGTTCTTC; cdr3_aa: CASSWTTSSYNEQFF
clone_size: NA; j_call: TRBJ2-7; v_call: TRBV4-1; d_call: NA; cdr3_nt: TGCGCCAGCAGCCTGGACAGAAGCTACGAGCAGTACTTC; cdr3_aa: CASSLDRSYEQYF
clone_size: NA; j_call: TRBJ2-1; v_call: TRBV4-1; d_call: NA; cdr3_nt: TGCGCCAGCAGCCAAGATCAGGGATTTGAGCAGTTCTTC; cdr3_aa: CASSQDQGFEQFF
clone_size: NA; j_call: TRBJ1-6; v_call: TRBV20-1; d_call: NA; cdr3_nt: TGCAGTGCTAGATTATCAAATTCACCCCTCCACTTT; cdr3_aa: CSARLSNSPLHF
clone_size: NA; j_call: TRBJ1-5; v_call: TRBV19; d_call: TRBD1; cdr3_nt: TGTGCCAGTACGGTAACGGACAGGGCTTACAATCAGCCCCAGCATTTT; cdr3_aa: CASTVTDRAYNQPQHF
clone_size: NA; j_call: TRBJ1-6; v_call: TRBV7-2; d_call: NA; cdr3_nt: TGTGCCAGCAGCTCTCCAGTCTTGGGGGGGAATTCACCCCTCCACTTT; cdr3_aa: CASSSPVLGGNSPLHF
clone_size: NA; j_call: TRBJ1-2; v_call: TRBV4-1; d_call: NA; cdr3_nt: TGCGCCAGCAGCCAAGGCAGACAGGAATCCTATGGCTACACCTTC; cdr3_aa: CASSQGRQESYGYTF
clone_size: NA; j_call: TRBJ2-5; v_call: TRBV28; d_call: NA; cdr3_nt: TGTGCCAGTAGACAGGGACTCCAAGAGACCCAGTACTTC; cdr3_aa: CASRQGLQETQYF
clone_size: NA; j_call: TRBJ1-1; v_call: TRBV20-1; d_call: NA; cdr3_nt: TGCAGTGCTAGACGGGGGACCGCCGTGAACACTGAAGCTTTCTTT; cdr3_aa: CSARRGTAVNTEAFF
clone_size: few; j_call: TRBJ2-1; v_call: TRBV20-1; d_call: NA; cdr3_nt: TGCAGTGCTAGAGTACGGAATCCAGCGAGCTACAATGAGCAGTTCTTC; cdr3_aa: CSARVRNPASYNEQFF
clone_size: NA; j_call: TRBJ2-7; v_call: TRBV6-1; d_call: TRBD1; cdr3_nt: TGTGCCGGCGCTCCGGGACAGTTACCCTACGAGCAGTACTTC; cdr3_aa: CAGAPGQLPYEQYF
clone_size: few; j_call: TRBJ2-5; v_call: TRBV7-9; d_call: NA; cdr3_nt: TGTGCCAGTACGGCAGGAAACCAAGAGACCCAGTACTTC; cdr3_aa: CASTAGNQETQYF
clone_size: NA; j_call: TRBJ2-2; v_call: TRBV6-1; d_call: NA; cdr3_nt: TGTGCCAGCAGTGCCCGTTCGGGGCGAACAGTGGGCGGGGAGCTGTTTTTT; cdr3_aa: CASSARSGRTVGGELFF
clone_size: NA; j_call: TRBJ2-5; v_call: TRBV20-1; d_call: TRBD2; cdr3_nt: TGCAGTGCTAGAGATCCCAGCGGGACTGAGACCCAGTACTTC; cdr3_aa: CSARDPSGTETQYF
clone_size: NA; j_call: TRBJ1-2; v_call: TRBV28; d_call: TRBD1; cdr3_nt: TGTGCCAGCGGGCCGGACAGGTATAACTATGGCTACACCTTC; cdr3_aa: CASGPDRYNYGYTF
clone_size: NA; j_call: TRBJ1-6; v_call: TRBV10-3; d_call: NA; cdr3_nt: TGTGCCATCAGTGAATCGGGACTGAATAATTCACCCCTCCACTTT; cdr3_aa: CAISESGLNNSPLHF
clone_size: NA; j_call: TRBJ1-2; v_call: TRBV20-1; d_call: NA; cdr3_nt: TGCAGTGCTCCAAAGGGGGGCAGCTCTAACTATGGCTACACCTTC; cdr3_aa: CSAPKGGSSNYGYTF
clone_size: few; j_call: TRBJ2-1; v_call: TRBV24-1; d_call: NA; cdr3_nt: TGTGCCACCAGTGATTCCCCCGGCAAGCAGTTCTTC; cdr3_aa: CATSDSPGKQFF
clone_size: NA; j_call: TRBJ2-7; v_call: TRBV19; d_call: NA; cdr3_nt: TGTGCCAGTCGAGTACACGGACGCGACGTCTCCTACGAGCAGTACTTC; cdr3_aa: CASRVHGRDVSYEQYF
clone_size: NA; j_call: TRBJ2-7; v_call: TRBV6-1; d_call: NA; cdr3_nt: TGTGCCAGCAGACCAGCGGTAGGGCCCTCCTACGAGCAGTACTTC; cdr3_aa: CASRPAVGPSYEQYF
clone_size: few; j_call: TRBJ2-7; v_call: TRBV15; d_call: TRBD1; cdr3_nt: TGTGCCACCAGCCTAGGGGGCGCGACCGACGAGCAGTACTTC; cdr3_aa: CATSLGGATDEQYF
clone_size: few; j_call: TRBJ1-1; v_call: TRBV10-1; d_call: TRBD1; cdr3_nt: TGCGCCCCCCAGGGGGCAGGGGACACTGAAGCTTTCTTT; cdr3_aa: CAPQGAGDTEAFF
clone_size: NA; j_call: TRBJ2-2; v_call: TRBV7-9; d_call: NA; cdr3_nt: TGTGCCAGCAGCGGAGTCAGTTGGGGCACCGGGGAGCTGTTTTTT; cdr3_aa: CASSGVSWGTGELFF
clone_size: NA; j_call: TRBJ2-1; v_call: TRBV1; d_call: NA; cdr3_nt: TGCACCAGCAGCCGGGGGACAGGCTACAATGAGCAGTTCTTC; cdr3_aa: CTSSRGTGYNEQFF
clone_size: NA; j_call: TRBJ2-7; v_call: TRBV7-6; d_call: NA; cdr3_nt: TGTGCCAGCAGCCCGAAGGCTTTTAACAGACCCTACGAGCAGTACTTC; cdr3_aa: CASSPKAFNRPYEQYF
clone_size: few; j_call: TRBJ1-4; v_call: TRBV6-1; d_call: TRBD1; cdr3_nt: TGTGCCATGGGACAGGGAGGGGATAATGAAAAACTGTTTTTT; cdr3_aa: CAMGQGGDNEKLFF
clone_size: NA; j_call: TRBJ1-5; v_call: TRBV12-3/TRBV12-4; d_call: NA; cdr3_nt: TGTGCCAGCAGTCCAGGGAGTCAGCCCCAGCATTTT; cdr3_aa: CASSPGSQPQHF
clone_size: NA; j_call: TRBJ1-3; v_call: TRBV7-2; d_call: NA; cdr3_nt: TGTGCCAGCAGCTTAGACCTCACAAGCTCTGGAAACACCATATATTTT; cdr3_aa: CASSLDLTSSGNTIYF
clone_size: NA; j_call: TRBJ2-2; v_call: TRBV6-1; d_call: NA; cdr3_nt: TGTGCCAGCACTGGGGAGCGGGTCACCGGGGAGCTGTTTTTT; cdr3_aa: CASTGERVTGELFF
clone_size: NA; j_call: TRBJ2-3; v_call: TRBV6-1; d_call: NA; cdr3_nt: TGTACCAGCACTACAGGCACAGATACGCAGTATTTT; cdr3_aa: CTSTTGTDTQYF
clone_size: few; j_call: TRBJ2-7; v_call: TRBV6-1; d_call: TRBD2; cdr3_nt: TGTGCCAGCAGTGATTGGGGGCTAGCGGGTATCTACGAGCAGTACTTC; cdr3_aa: CASSDWGLAGIYEQYF
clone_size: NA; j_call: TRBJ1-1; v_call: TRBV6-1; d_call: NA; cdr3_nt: TGTGCCAGCAGGACAGGTTGGGGTATGAACACTGAAGCTTTCTTT; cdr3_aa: CASRTGWGMNTEAFF
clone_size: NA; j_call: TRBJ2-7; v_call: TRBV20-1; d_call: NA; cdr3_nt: TGCAGTGCTAGAGCGACAGGGAGGGTCGAGCAGTACTTC; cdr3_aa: CSARATGRVEQYF
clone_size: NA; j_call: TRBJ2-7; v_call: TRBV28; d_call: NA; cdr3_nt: TGTGCCAGCAGTTCTGTCTACGAGCAGTACTTC; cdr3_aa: CASSSVYEQYF
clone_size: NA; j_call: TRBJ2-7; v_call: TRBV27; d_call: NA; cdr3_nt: TGTGCCAGCAGTTCCCGCCAGGGGAGCGACGAGCAGTACTTC; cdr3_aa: CASSSRQGSDEQYF
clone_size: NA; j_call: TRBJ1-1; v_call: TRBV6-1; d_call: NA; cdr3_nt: TGTGCCAGCAGTAAAACCCTTGATGAAGCTTTCTTT; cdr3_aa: CASSKTLDEAFF
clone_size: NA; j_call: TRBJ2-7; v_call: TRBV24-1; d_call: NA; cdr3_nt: TGTGCCACCAGTGACCGGTTTGGATTAGAGCAGTACTTC; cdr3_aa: CATSDRFGLEQYF
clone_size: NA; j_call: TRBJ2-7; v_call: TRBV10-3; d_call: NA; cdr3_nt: TGTGCCATCAGGGACGGTTACGAGCAGTACTTC; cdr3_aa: CAIRDGYEQYF
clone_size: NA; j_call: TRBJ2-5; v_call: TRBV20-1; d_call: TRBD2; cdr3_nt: TGCAGTGCTAGAGGTTCTAGCGGGAGTGGGGAGACCCAGTACTTC; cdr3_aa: CSARGSSGSGETQYF